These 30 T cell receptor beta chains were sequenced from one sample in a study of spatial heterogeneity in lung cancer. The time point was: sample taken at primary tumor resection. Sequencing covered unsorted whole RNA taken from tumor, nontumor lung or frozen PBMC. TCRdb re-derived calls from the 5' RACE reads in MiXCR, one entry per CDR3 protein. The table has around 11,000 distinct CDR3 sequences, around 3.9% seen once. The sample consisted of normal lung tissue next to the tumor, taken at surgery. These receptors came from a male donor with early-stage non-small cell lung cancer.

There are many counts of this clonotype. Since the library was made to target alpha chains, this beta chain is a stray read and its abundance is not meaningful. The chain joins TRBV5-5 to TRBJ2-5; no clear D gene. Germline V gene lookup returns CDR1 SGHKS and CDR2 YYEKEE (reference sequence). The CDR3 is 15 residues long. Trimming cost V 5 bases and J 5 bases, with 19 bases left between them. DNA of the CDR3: TGTGCCAGCAGTTTTGCTCCCCCCAGCGCTGAGACCCAGTACTTC. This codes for CASSFAPPSAETQYF. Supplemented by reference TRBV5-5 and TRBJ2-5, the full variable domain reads DAGVTQSPTHLIKTRGQQVTLRCSPISGHKSVSWYQQVLGQGPQFIFQYYEKEERGRGNFPDRFSARQFPNYSSELNVNALLLGDSALYLCASSFAPPSAETQYFGPGTRLLVL.

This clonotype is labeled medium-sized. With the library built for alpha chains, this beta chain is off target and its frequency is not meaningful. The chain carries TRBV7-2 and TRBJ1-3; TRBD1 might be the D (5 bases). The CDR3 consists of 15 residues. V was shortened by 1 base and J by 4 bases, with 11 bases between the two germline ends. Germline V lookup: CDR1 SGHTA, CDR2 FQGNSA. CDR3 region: CASSLVAGPGNTIYF. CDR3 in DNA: TGTGCCAGCAGCTTAGTCGCAGGGCCAGGAAACACCATATATTTT.

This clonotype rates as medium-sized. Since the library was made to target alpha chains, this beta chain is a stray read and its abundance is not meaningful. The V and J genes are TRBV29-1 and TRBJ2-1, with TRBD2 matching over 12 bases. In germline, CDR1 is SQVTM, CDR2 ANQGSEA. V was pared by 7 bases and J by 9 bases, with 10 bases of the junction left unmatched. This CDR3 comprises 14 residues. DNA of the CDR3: TGCAGCGGCTATCCTAGCGGGGGGGCGGGTGAGCAGTTCTTC. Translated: CSGYPSGGAGEQFF.

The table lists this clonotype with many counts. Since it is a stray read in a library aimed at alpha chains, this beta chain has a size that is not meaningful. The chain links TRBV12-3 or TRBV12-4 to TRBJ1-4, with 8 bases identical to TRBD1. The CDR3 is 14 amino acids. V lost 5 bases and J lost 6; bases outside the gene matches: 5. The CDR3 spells CASSPRQGHEKLFF. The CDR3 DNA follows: TGTGCCAGCAGTCCGCGACAGGGGCATGAAAAACTGTTTTTT.

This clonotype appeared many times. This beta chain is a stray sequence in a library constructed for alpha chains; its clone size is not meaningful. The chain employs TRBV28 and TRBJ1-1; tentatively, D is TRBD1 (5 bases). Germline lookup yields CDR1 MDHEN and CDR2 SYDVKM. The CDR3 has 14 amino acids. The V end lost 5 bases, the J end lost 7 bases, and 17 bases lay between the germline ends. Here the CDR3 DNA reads TGTGCCAGCAGTCTACAGGACGGAGCCTTTGAAGCTTTCTTT. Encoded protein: CASSLQDGAFEAFF.

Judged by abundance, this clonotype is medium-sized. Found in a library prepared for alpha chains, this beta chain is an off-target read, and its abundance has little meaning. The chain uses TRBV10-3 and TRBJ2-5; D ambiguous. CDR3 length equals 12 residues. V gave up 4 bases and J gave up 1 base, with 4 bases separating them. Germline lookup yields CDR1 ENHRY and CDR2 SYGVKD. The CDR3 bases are TGTGCCATCAGTGGGTTCCAAGAGACCCAGTACTTC. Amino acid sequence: CAISGFQETQYF.

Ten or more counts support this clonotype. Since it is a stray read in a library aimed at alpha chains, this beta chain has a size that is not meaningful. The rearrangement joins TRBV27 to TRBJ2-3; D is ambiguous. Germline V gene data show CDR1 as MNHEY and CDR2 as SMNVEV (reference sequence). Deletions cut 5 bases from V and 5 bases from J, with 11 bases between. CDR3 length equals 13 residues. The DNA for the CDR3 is TGTGCCAGCAGTCGATCCAGCGAAGATACGCAGTATTTT. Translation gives CASSRSSEDTQYF.

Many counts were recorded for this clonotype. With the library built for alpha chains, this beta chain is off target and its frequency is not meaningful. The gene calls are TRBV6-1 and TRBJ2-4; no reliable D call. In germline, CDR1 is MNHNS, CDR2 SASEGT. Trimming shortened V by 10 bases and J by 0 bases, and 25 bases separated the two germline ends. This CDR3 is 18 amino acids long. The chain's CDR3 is CATPPNSADPQAKNIQYF. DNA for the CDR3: TGTGCCACCCCTCCCAACTCCGCGGACCCCCAAGCCAAAAACATTCAGTACTTC.

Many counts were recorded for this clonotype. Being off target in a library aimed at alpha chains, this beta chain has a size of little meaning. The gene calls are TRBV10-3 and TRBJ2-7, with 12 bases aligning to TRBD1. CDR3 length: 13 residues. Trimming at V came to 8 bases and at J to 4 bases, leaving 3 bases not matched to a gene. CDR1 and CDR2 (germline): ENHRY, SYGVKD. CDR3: CAIWDRGRYEQYF. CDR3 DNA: TGTGCCATCTGGGACAGGGGGCGGTACGAGCAGTACTTC.

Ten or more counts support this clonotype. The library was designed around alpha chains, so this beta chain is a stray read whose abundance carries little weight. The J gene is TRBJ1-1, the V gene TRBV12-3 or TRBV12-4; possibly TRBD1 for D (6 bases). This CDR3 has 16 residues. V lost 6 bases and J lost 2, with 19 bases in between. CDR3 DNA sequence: TGTGCCAGCAGCTCGAGGACAGTTAGCGAAAACACTGAAGCTTTCTTT. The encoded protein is CASSSRTVSENTEAFF.

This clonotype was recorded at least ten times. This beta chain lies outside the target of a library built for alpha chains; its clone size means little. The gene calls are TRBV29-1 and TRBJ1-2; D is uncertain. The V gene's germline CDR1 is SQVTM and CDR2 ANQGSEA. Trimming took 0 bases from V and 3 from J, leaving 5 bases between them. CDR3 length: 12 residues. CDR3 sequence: CSVEDGDYGYTF. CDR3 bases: TGCAGCGTTGAAGACGGGGACTATGGCTACACCTTC.

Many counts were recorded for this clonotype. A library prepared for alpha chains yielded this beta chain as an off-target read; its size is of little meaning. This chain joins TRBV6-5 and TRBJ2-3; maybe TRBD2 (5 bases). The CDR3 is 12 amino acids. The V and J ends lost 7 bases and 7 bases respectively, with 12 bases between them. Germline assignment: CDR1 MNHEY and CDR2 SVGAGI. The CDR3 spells CASTSVTNTQYF. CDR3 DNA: TGTGCCAGCACTTCGGTGACTAATACGCAGTATTTT.

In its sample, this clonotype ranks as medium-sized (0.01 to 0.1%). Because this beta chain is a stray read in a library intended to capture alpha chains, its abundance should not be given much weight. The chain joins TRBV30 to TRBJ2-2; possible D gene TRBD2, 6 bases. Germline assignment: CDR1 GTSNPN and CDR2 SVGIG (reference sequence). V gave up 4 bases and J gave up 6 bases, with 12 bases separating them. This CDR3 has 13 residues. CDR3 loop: CAWTGTPSGELFF. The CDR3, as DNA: TGTGCCTGGACCGGGACTCCCTCCGGGGAGCTGTTTTTT.

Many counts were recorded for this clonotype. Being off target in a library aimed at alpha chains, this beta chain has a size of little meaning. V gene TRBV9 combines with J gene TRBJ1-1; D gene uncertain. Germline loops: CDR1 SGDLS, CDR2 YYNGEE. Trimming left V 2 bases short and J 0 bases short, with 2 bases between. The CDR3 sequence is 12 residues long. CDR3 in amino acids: CASSVMNTEAFF. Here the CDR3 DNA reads TGTGCCAGCAGCGTGATGAACACTGAAGCTTTCTTT.

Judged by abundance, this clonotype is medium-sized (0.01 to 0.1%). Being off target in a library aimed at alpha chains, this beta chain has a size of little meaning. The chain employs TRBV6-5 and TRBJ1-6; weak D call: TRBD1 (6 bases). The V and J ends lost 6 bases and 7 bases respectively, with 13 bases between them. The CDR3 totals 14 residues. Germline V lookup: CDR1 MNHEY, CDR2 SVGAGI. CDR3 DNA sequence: TGTGCCAGCAGAGCCACGGGACAAAATTCACCCCTCCACTTT. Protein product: CASRATGQNSPLHF.

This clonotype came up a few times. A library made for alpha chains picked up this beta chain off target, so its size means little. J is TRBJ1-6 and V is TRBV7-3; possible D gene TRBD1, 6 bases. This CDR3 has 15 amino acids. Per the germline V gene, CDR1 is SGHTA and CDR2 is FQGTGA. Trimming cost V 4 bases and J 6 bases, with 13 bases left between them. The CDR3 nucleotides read TGTGCCAGCAGCTCCTACGGGGGGGCTAATTCACCCCTCCACTTT. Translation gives CASSSYGGANSPLHF.

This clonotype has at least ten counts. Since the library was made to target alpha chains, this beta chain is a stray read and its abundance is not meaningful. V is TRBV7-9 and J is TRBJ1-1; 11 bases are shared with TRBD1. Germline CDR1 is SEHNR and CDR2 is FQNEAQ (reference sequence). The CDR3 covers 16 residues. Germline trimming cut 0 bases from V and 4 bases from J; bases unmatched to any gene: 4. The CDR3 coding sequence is TGTGCCAGCAGCTTAGCAATTGGGACAGGGGGCACTGAAGCTTTCTTT. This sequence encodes CASSLAIGTGGTEAFF.

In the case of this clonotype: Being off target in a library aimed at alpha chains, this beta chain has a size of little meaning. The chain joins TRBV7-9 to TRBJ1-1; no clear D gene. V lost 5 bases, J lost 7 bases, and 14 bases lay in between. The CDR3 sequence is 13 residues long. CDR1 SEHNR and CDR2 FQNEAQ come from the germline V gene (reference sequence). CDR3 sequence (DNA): TGTGCCAGCAGCCAATCCCAGCGAGGTGAAGCTTTCTTT. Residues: CASSQSQRGEAFF.

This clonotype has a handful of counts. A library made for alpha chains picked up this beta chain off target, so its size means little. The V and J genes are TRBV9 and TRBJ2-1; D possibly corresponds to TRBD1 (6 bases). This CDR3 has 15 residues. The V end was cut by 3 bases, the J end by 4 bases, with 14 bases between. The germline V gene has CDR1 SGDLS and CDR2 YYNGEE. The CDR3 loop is CASSGRDTLYNEQFF. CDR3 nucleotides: TGTGCCAGCAGCGGCCGGGACACATTGTACAATGAGCAGTTCTTC.

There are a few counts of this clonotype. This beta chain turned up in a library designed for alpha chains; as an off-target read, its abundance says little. CDR3 residues: CASSWATGGEKLFF. As DNA, the CDR3 is TGCGCCAGCAGCTGGGCGACAGGAGGGGAAAAACTGTTTTTT. This rearrangement joins TRBV5-1 to TRBJ1-4; perhaps TRBD1 as D (6 bases). The germline gives CDR1 SGHRS, CDR2 YFSETQ. V lost 3 bases and J lost 8, with 14 bases in between. This CDR3 is built from 14 residues. The whole variable domain, filled in from reference TRBV5-1 and TRBJ1-4, reads KAGVTQTPRYLIKTRGQQVTLSCSPISGHRSVSWYQQTPGQGLQFLFEYFSETQRNKGNFPGRFSGRQFSNSRSEMNVSTLELGDSALYLCASSWATGGEKLFFGSGTQLSVL.

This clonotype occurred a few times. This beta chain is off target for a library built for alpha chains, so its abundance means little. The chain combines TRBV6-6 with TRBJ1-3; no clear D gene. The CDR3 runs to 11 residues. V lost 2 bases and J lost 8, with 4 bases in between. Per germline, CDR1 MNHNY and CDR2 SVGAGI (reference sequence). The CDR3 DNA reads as TGTGCCAGCAGTTACGGGGACACCATATATTTT. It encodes CASSYGDTIYF.

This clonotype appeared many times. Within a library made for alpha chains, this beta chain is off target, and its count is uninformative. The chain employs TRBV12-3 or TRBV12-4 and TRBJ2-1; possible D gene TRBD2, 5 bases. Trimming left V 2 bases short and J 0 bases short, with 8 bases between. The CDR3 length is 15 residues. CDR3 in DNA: TGTGCCAGCAGTTTAAGCGGAGCCTCCTACAATGAGCAGTTCTTC. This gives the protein CASSLSGASYNEQFF.

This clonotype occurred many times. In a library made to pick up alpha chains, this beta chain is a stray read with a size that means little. In DNA, the CDR3 is TGTGCCAGTAGTACTGGGACAGAAGGACTAGCCAGAGATACGCAGTATTTT. Translated: CASSTGTEGLARDTQYF. The rearrangement joins TRBV19 to TRBJ2-3; possible D gene TRBD2, 8 bases. V dropped 4 bases and J dropped 5 bases, with 22 bases sitting between them. The germline gives CDR1 LNHDA, CDR2 SQIVND (reference sequence). The CDR3 totals 17 residues. Full variable domain (missing parts from reference TRBV19 and TRBJ2-3): DGGITQSPKYLFRKEGQNVTLSCEQNLNHDAMYWYRQDPGQGLRLIYYSQIVNDFQKGDIAEGYSVSREKKESFPLTVTSAQKNPTAFYLCASSTGTEGLARDTQYFGPGTRLTVL.

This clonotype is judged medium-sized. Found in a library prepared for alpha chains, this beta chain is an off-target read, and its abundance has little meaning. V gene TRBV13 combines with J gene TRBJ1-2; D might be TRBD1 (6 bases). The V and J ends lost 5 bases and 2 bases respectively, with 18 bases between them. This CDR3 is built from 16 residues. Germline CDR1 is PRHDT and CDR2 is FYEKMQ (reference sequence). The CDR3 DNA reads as TGTGCCAGCAGCGACGGGGCCGGGGGCGCGAACTATGGCTACACCTTC. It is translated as CASSDGAGGANYGYTF.

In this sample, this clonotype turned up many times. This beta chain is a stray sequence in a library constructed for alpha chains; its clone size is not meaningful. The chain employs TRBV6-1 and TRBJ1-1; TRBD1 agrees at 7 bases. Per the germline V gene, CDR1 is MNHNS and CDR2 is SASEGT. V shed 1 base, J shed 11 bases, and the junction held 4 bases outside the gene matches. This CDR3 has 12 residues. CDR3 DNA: TGTGCCAGCAGTGAAGAGACAGGGAGGGCTTTCTTT. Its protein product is CASSEETGRAFF.

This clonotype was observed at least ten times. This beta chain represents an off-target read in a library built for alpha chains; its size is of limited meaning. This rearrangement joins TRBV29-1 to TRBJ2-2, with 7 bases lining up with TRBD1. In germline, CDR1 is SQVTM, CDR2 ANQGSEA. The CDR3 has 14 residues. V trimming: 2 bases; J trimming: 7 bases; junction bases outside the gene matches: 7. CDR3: CSVESRTGGGELFF. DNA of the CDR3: TGCAGCGTTGAAAGCCGGACAGGTGGCGGGGAGCTGTTTTTT.

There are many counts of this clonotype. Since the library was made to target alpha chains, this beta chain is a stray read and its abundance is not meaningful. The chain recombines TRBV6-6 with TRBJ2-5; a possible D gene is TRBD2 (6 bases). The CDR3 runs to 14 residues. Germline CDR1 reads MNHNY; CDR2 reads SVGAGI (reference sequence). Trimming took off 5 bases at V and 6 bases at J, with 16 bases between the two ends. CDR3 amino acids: CASSKNGGVKTQYF. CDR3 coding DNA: TGTGCCAGCAGTAAGAACGGGGGAGTGAAGACCCAGTACTTC.

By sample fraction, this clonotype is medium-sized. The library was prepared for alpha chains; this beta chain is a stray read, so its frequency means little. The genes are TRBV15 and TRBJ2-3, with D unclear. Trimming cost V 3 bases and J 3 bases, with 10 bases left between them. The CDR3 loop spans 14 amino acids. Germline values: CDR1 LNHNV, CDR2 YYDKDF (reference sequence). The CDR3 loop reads CATSSGISTDTQYF. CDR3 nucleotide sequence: TGTGCCACCAGCAGTGGTATCTCGACAGATACGCAGTATTTT.

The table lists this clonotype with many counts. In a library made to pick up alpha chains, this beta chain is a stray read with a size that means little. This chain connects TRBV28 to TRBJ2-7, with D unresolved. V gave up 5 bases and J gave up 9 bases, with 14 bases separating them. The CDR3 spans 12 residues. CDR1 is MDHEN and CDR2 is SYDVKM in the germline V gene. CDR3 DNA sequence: TGTGCCAGCAGTCGCGATACCCCGGGGCAGTACTTC. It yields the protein CASSRDTPGQYF.

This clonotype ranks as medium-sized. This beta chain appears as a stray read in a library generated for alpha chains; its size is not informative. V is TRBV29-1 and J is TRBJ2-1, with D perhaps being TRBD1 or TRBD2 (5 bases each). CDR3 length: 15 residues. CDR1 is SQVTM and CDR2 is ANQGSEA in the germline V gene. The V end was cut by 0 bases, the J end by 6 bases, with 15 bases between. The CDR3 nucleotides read TGCAGCGTTGAAGACTTTAGGCCGAGGGGCAATGAGCAGTTCTTC. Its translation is CSVEDFRPRGNEQFF.